A single sample gave rise to the 21 T cell receptor beta chains below, sequenced in a study of T cell changes during pregnancy in multiple sclerosis (dated by TCRdb to the late 2010s). Library preparation used the immunoSEQ multiplex PCR assay. TCRdb took this table from immuneACCESS and kept in-frame rearrangements with V and J called. Such tables lack part of the clones; where checked against another copy, unresolved V genes explain under half of the gap, and the rest is unexplained. The sample profile shows roughly 51,000 clones; around 93% of them were found once. Of the sample, more than 0.15% is held by the ten largest clones. The sequencing here drew on CD4+ T cells from peripheral blood mononuclear cells, taken after pregnancy. The receptors were sampled from a female donor in good health, enrolled as a control in a pregnancy study.

The rearrangement links TRBV7-2 to TRBJ2-1; weak D call: TRBD2 (5 bases). Germline V gives CDR1 SGHTA, CDR2 FQGNSA. The CDR3 consists of 15 residues. Deletions cut 1 base from V and 2 bases from J, with 9 bases between. CDR3 in amino acids: CASSLGGFAYNEQFF. The CDR3 bases are TGTGCCAGCAGCTTAGGAGGGTTTGCCTACAATGAGCAGTTCTTC. Full variable domain (outside the CDR3, taken from reference TRBV7-2 and TRBJ2-1): GAGVSQSPSNKVTEKGKDVELRCDPISGHTALYWYRQSLGQGLEFLIYFQGNSAPDKSGLPSDRFSAERTGGSVSTLTIQRTQQEDSAVYLCASSLGGFAYNEQFFGPGTRLTVL.

This clone has just one count. The chain employs TRBV27 and TRBJ1-1; no definite D call. V lost 6 bases and J 0 bases, leaving 20 bases between the germline ends. Germline V gives CDR1 MNHEY, CDR2 SMNVEV (reference sequence). The CDR3 extends over 17 amino acids. The CDR3 nucleotides are TGTGCCAGCAGCCGAGGTAGGCAGCCAGTTTTGAACACTGAAGCTTTCTTT. Its translation is CASSRGRQPVLNTEAFF.

The genes are TRBV7-9 and TRBJ1-5; D perhaps matches TRBD1 (5 bases). V lost 1 base and J 7 bases, leaving 14 bases between the germline ends. This CDR3 spans 15 amino acids. Germline CDR1 reads SEHNR; CDR2 reads FQNEAQ (reference sequence). The CDR3 DNA is TGTGCCAGCAGCTTAGGTGGGGGGGGTTTGCAGCCCCAGCATTTT. Encoded protein: CASSLGGGGLQPQHF.

The V call is TRBV7-2, the J call TRBJ1-3, with a weak D call TRBD1 (5 bases). CDR1 and CDR2 (germline): SGHTA, FQGNSA. The CDR3 loop spans 15 amino acids. V was clipped by 3 bases and J by 3 bases, with 12 bases between them. The CDR3: CASSFGGESGNTIYF. As DNA, the CDR3 is TGTGCCAGCAGCTTCGGAGGGGAAAGTGGAAACACCATATATTTT.

The table lists this clone with a count of one. The rearrangement links TRBV29-1 to TRBJ2-7, with a weak D call TRBD2 (7 bases). The length of the CDR3 is 13 residues. Germline V lookup: CDR1 SQVTM, CDR2 ANQGSEA. V dropped 8 bases and J dropped 4 bases, with 18 bases sitting between them. For the CDR3, the DNA is TGCAGCCCTTGGGGGGGCTTTGGTTACGAGCAGTACTTC. Translated, it gives CSPWGGFGYEQYF.

The chain combines TRBV19 with TRBJ1-2; D gene ambiguous. V lost 4 bases and J lost 8, with 14 bases in between. The CDR3 is made up of 13 amino acids. The germline V gene encodes CDR1 LNHDA and CDR2 SQIVND (reference sequence). CDR3 amino acids: CASSTPGRSGYTF. The CDR3 nucleotides read TGTGCCAGTAGTACCCCGGGAAGGAGCGGCTACACCTTC. Complete variable domain (other parts from reference TRBV19 and TRBJ1-2): DGGITQSPKYLFRKEGQNVTLSCEQNLNHDAMYWYRQDPGQGLRLIYYSQIVNDFQKGDIAEGYSVSREKKESFPLTVTSAQKNPTAFYLCASSTPGRSGYTFGSGTRLTVV.

V is TRBV5-1 and J is TRBJ2-5; 7 positions match TRBD2. From germline, CDR1 is SGHRS and CDR2 YFSETQ. Trimming at V came to 1 base and at J to 5 bases, leaving 8 bases not matched to a gene. This CDR3 contains 15 residues. CDR3 sequence reads: CASSLTTPGGETQYF. The DNA of the CDR3 is TGCGCCAGCAGCTTGACGACACCGGGGGGTGAGACCCAGTACTTC.

This clone was counted once. This rearrangement joins TRBV11-2 to TRBJ2-7, with 11 bases matching TRBD2. V shed 5 bases and J 6 bases; nucleotides not matched to a gene: 21. Germline V lookup: CDR1 SGHAT, CDR2 FQNNGV. The CDR3 spans 19 residues. The CDR3 reads CASSPRLPLSGGASPEQYF. CDR3 in DNA: TGTGCCAGCAGCCCACGCCTCCCCCTTAGCGGGGGGGCTTCACCCGAGCAGTACTTC.

J is TRBJ1-1 and V is TRBV10-3; D is unclear. Trimming pared 4 bases from V and 6 bases from J, leaving 12 bases between. CDR1 is ENHRY and CDR2 is SYGVKD in the germline V gene. The CDR3 has 13 residues. CDR3 residues: CAISVSERAEAFF. The CDR3 DNA sequence: TGTGCCATCAGTGTGTCCGAGAGGGCTGAAGCTTTCTTT.

The J gene is TRBJ1-1, the V gene TRBV30, with TRBD1 identical over 10 bases. Germline trimming cut 3 bases from V and 11 bases from J; bases unmatched to any gene: 9. The germline gives CDR1 GTSNPN, CDR2 SVGIG (reference sequence). CDR3 length: 13 amino acids. The CDR3 spells CAWSPDRGYDAFF. In DNA, the CDR3 is TGTGCCTGGAGCCCGGACAGGGGGTATGATGCTTTCTTT.

In its sample, this clone was seen a few times. This chain connects TRBV28 to TRBJ1-1; possibly TRBD1 for D (6 bases). The CDR3 runs 13 residues. V was trimmed by 2 bases and J by 8 bases, leaving 12 bases between them. Germline V gene sequence: CDR1 MDHEN, CDR2 SYDVKM. The CDR3 bases are TGTGCCAGCAGTTTAGGTGACAGGCACGAAGCTTTCTTT. It yields the protein CASSLGDRHEAFF.

The chain uses TRBV7-3 and TRBJ2-2, with 13 bases matching TRBD2. The length of the CDR3 is 15 residues. V was clipped by 5 bases and J by 8 bases; unmatched bases: 5. The germline CDR1 and CDR2 sequences are SGHTA and FQGTGA. This CDR3 reads CASSLTSGGSGELFF. The CDR3, as DNA: TGTGCCAGCAGCCTGACTAGCGGGGGGAGTGGGGAGCTGTTTTTT.

V and J are TRBV14 and TRBJ1-2, with D hard to call. CDR1 and CDR2 (germline): SGHDN, FVKESK. The CDR3 consists of 14 residues. The ends were cut back, 6 bases at V and 4 bases at J, with 15 bases in the middle. In DNA form, the CDR3 reads TGTGCCAGCAGGCCATCGGGGTCGGCCTATGGCTACACCTTC. Translated: CASRPSGSAYGYTF.

A single count supports this clone. The chain employs TRBV27 and TRBJ2-3; D call uncertain. This CDR3 has 14 residues. Germline V gives CDR1 MNHEY, CDR2 SMNVEV (reference sequence). V lost 0 bases and J lost 4, with 8 bases in between. CDR3 sequence reads: CASSLSLNPDTQYF. Written as DNA, the CDR3 is TGTGCCAGCAGTTTATCGCTAAATCCAGATACGCAGTATTTT.

V is TRBV5-6 and J is TRBJ1-2, with 10 bases aligning to TRBD1. J gave up 5 bases and V 4 bases, and 8 bases lay outside the gene matches. The CDR3 is 15 amino acids. The V gene's germline CDR1 is SGHDT and CDR2 YYEEEE. CDR3 in amino acids: CASSIRDRGRYGYTF. The CDR3 nucleotides are TGTGCCAGCAGCATACGGGACAGGGGAAGGTATGGCTACACCTTC.

The rearrangement links TRBV30 to TRBJ1-1; 8 positions match TRBD1. The J segment lost 0 bases and the V segment lost 8 bases, leaving 8 bases of the junction unmatched. The CDR3 has 14 amino acids. Per the germline V gene, CDR1 is GTSNPN and CDR2 is SVGIG (reference sequence). CDR3 DNA: TGTGCCCAGGGGGCCCGAACTTTGAACACTGAAGCTTTCTTT. Its translation is CAQGARTLNTEAFF.

This chain connects TRBV9 to TRBJ1-5, with 8 bases aligning to TRBD1. Per the germline V gene, CDR1 is SGDLS and CDR2 is YYNGEE. V shed 1 base and J 5 bases; nucleotides not matched to a gene: 5. This CDR3 comprises 15 residues. The CDR3 DNA reads TGTGCCAGCAGCGTATCGGCAGGGGGCGATCAGCCCCAGCATTTT. Its protein product is CASSVSAGGDQPQHF.

The chain joins TRBV7-3 to TRBJ2-3; 7 nucleotides align to TRBD2. Germline V gene data show CDR1 as SGHTA and CDR2 as FQGTGA. The length of the CDR3 is 13 residues. Trimming removed 5 bases from V and 5 bases from J; junction bases left unmatched: 4. Here the CDR3 reads CASSPGGRDTQYF. The CDR3 DNA follows: TGTGCCAGCAGCCCGGGAGGTAGAGATACGCAGTATTTT.

The rearrangement joins TRBV7-9 to TRBJ1-4; no definite D call. V was clipped by 4 bases and J by 8 bases, with 14 bases between them. Per germline, CDR1 SEHNR and CDR2 FQNEAQ (reference sequence). The CDR3 covers 14 residues. The CDR3: CASSWTHGGEKLFF. The CDR3 bases are TGTGCCAGCAGCTGGACTCATGGAGGCGAAAAACTGTTTTTT.

This clone has only one observation. The V call is TRBV6-5, the J call TRBJ1-6; 9 bases agree with TRBD1. The CDR3 length is 15 residues. In germline, CDR1 is MNHEY, CDR2 SVGAGI. With V trimmed by 6 bases and J by 8 bases, 8 bases remained unmatched. The CDR3 region is CASRTPGQGDSPLHF. For the CDR3, the DNA is TGTGCCAGCAGAACTCCGGGACAGGGCGATTCACCCCTCCACTTT.

This chain links TRBV4-3 with TRBJ1-1, with unresolved D. V was pared by 1 base and J by 1 base, with 22 bases between. The germline gives CDR1 LGHNA, CDR2 YSLEER. CDR3 length: 19 residues. CDR3 in DNA: TGCGCCAGCAGCCAAGGCATTCTCCTGTGGCAGGAGGAGAACACTGAAGCTTTCTTT. It encodes CASSQGILLWQEENTEAFF.